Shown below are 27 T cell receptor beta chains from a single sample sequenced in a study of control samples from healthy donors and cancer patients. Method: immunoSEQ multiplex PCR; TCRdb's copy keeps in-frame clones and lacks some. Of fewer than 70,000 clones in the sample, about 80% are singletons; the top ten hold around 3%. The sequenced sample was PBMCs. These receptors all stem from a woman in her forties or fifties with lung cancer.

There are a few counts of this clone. The CDR3 spells CAIWDWESNTEAFF. DNA of the CDR3: TGTGCCATCTGGGACTGGGAATCGAACACTGAAGCTTTCTTT. V gene TRBV10-3 combines with J gene TRBJ1-1, with D maybe TRBD1 (5 bases). The CDR3 runs 14 residues. From germline, CDR1 is ENHRY and CDR2 SYGVKD. V lost 8 bases and J 1 base, leaving 14 bases between the germline ends.

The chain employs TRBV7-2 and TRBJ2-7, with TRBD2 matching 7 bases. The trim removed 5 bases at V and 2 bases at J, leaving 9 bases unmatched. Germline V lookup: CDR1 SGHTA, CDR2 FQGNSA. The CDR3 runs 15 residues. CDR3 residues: CASSRLGLRTYEQYF. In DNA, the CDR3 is TGTGCCAGCAGCCGTTTGGGACTAAGAACCTACGAGCAGTACTTC.

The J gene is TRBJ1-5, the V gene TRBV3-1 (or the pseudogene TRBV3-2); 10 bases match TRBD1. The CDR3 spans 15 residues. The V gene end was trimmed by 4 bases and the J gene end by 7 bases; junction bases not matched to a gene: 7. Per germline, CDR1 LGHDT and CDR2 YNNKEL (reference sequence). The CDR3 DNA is TGTGCCAGCAGCCCCGGGACAGGGGCTCAGCAGCCCCAGCATTTT. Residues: CASSPGTGAQQPQHF.

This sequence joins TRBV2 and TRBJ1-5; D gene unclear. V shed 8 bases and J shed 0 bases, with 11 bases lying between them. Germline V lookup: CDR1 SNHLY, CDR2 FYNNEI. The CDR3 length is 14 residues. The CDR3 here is CASSAASSNQPQHF. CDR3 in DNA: TGTGCCAGCTCGGCGGCTAGTAGCAATCAGCCCCAGCATTTT.

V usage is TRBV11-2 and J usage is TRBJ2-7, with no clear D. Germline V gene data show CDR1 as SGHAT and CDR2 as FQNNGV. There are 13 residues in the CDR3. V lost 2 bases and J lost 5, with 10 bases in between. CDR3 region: CASSLSSGNEQYF. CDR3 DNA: TGTGCCAGCAGCTTATCGTCCGGAAACGAGCAGTACTTC.

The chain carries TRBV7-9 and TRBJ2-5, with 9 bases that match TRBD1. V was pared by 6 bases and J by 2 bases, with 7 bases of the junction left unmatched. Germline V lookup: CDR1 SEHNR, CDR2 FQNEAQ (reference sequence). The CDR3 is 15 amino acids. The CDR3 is CASRATGGGQETQYF. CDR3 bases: TGTGCCAGCAGGGCGACAGGGGGGGGACAAGAGACCCAGTACTTC.

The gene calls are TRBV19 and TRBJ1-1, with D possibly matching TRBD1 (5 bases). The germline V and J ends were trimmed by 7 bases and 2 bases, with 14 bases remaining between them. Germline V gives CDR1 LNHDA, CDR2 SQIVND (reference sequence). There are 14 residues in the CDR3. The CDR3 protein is CASTPTVTNTEAFF. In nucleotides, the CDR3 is TGTGCCAGTACCCCGACAGTCACTAACACTGAAGCTTTCTTT.

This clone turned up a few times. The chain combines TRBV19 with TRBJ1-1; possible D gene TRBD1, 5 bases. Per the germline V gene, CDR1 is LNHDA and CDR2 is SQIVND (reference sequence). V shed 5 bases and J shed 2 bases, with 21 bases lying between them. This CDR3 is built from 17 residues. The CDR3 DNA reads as TGTGCCAGTAGTGCAAGCCCTACGACAGTACGAAACACTGAAGCTTTCTTT. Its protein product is CASSASPTTVRNTEAFF.

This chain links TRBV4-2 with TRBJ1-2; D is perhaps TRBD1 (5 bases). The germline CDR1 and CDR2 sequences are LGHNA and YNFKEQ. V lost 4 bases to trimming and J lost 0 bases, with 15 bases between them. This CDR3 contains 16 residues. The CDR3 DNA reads TGTGCCAGCAGCCTGGGCAGGGTCCTAGCTAACTATGGCTACACCTTC. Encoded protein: CASSLGRVLANYGYTF.

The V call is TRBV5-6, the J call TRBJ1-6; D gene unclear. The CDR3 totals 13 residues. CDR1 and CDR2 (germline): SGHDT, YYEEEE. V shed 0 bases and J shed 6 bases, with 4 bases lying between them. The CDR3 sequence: CASSLALNSPLHF. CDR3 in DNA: TGTGCCAGCAGCTTGGCCCTTAATTCACCCCTCCACTTT.

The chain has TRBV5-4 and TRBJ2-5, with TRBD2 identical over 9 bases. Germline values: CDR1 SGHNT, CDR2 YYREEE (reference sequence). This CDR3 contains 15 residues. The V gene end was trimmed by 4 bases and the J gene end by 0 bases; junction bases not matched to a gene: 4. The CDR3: CASSKTSGNQETQYF. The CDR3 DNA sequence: TGTGCCAGCAGCAAGACTAGCGGAAACCAAGAGACCCAGTACTTC.

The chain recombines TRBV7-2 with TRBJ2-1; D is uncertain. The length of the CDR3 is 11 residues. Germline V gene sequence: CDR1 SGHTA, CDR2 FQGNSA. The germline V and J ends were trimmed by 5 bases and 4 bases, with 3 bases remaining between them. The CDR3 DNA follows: TGTGCCAGCAGCGCGTACAATGAGCAGTTCTTC. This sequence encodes CASSAYNEQFF.

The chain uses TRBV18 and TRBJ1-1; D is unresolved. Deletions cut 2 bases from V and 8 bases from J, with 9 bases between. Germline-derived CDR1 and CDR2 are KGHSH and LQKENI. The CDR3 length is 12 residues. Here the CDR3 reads CASSPTLLEAFF. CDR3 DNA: TGTGCCAGCTCACCAACTTTATTGGAAGCTTTCTTT.

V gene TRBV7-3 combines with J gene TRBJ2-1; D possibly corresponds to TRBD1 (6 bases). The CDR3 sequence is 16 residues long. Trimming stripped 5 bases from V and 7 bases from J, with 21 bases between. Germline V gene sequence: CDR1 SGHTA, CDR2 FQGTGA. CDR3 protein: CASSPQGSRAQNEQFF. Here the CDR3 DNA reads TGTGCCAGCAGCCCACAGGGTTCAAGGGCACAGAATGAGCAGTTCTTC.

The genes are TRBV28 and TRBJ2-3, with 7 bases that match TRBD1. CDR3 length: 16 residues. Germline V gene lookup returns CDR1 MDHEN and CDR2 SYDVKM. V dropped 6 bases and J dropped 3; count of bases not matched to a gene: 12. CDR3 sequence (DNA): TGTGCCAGCAGCCCAGACAGGGCCCGGAGGACAGATACGCAGTATTTT. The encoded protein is CASSPDRARRTDTQYF.

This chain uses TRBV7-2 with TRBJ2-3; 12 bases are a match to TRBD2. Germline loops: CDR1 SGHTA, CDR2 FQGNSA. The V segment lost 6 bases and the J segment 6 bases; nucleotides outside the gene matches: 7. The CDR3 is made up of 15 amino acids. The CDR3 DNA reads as TGTGCCAGCAGGACTAGCGGGGGCCAGGGGGATACGCAGTATTTT. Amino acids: CASRTSGGQGDTQYF.

CDR3 region: CAIIQGQASNTGELFF. DNA of the CDR3: TGTGCCATCATTCAGGGGCAGGCCTCGAACACCGGGGAGCTGTTTTTT. The rearrangement uses TRBV10-3 and TRBJ2-2; perhaps TRBD1 as D (6 bases). V lost 7 bases to trimming and J lost 0 bases, with 15 bases between them. The V gene's germline CDR1 is ENHRY and CDR2 SYGVKD. CDR3 length: 16 amino acids.

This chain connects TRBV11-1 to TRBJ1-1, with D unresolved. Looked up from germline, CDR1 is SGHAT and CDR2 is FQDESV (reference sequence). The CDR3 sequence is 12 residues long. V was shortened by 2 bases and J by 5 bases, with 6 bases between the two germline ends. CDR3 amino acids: CASSLSWTEAFF. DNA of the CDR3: TGTGCCAGCAGCTTAAGTTGGACTGAAGCTTTCTTT.

CDR3 loop: CASGPAGVRADTQYF. For the CDR3, the DNA is TGTGCCAGCGGCCCAGCAGGGGTCCGGGCAGATACGCAGTATTTT. The rearrangement joins TRBV3-1 (or the pseudogene TRBV3-2) to TRBJ2-3, with D perhaps TRBD1 (6 bases). The germline V gene has CDR1 LGHDT and CDR2 YNNKEL (reference sequence). The CDR3 has 15 amino acids. Trimming removed 8 bases at V and 4 bases at J, with 19 bases between.

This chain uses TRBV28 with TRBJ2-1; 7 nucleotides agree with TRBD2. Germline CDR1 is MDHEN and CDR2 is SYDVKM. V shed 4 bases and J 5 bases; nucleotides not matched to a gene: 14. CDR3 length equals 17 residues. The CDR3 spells CASSSVFGGGPNNEQFF. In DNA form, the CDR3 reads TGTGCCAGCAGTTCTGTTTTTGGGGGGGGACCAAACAATGAGCAGTTCTTC.

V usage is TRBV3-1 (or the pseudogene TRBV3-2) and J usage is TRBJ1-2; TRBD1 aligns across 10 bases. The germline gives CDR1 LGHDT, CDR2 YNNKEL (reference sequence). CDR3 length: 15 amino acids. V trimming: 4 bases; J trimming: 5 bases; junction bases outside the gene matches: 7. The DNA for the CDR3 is TGTGCCAGCAGCCTACAGGGACAGGGGCCTTATGGCTACACCTTC. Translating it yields CASSLQGQGPYGYTF.

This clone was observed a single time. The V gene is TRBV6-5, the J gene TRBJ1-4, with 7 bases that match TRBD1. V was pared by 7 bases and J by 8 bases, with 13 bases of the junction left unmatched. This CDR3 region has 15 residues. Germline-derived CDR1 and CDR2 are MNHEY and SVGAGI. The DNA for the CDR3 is TGTGCCAGCACCACACGCGGGACAGTTTCGGAAAAACTGTTTTTT. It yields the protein CASTTRGTVSEKLFF.

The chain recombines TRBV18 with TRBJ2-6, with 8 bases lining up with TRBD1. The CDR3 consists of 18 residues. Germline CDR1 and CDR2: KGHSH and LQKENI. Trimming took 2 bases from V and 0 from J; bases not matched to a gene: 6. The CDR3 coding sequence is TGTGCCAGCTCACCAGCCGGGACAGGTCCCTCTGGGGCCAACGTCCTGACTTTC. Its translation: CASSPAGTGPSGANVLTF.

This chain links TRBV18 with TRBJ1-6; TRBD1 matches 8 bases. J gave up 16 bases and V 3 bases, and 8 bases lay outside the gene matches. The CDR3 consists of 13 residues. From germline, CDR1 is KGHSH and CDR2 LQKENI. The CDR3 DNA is TGTGCCAGCTCACCGGGGGACAGGCCCATGCTCCACTTT. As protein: CASSPGDRPMLHF.

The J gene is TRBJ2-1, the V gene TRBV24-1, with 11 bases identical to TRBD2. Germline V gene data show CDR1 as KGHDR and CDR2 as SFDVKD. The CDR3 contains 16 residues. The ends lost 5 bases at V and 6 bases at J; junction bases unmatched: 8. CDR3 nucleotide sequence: TGTGCCACCAGTGTTCCGACTAGCGGGGTGCCCAATGAGCAGTTCTTC. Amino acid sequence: CATSVPTSGVPNEQFF.

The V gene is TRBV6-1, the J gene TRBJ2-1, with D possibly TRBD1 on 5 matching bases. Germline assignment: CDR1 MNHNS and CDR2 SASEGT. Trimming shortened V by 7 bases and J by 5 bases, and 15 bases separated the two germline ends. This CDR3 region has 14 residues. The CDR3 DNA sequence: TGTGCCAGCACATCAGCGACAGCTGACAATGAGCAGTTCTTC. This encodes CASTSATADNEQFF.

CDR3 residues: CSVARQGAYEQYF. The CDR3, as DNA: TGCAGCGTTGCCCGACAGGGGGCTTACGAGCAGTACTTC. The chain couples TRBV29-1 to TRBJ2-7; the match to TRBD1 covers 10 bases. Germline V lookup: CDR1 SQVTM, CDR2 ANQGSEA. CDR3 length equals 13 residues. V lost 4 bases to trimming and J lost 4 bases; unmatched junction nucleotides: 4.